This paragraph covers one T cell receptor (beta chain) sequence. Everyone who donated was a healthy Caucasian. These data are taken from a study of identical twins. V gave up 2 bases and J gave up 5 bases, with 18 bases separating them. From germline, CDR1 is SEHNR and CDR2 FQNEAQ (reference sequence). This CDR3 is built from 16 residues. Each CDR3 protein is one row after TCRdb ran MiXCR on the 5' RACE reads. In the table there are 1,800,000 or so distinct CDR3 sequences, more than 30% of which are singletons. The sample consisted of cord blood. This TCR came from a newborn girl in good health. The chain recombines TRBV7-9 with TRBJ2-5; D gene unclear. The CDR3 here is CASSLYEVPLGETQYF. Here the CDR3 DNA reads TGTGCCAGCAGCTTATATGAAGTACCTTTGGGGGAGACCCAGTACTTC.